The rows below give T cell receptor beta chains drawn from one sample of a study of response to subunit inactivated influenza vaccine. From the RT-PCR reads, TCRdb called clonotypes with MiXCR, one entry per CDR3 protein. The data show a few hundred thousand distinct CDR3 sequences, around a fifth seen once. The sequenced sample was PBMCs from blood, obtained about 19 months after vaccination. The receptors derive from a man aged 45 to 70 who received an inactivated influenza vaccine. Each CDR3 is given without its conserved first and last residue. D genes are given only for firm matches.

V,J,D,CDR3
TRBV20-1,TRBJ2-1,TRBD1,SAGDRAPYNEQF
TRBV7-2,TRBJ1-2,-,ASSLAATRGQDGYT
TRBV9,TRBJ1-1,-,ASSANTEAF
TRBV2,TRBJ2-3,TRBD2,ASSETSGRPYYSTDTQY
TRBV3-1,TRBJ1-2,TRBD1,ASSLVQGATGYT
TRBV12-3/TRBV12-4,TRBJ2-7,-,ASSQIRDGSYEQY
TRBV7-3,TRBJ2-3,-,ASSEGGPDTQY
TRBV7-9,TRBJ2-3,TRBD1,ASSLGDSGDTQY
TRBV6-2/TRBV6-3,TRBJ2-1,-,ASSRPWAVSYNEQF
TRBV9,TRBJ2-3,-,ASSVASATDTQY
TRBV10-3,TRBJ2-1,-,AISTRGNEQF
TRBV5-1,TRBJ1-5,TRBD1,ASSLIFGTEINQPQH
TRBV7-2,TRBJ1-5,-,ASSLDEDTQEH
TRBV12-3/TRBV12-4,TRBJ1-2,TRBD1,ASSSGGAYGYT
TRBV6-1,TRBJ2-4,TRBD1,ASGLGQGKGIQY
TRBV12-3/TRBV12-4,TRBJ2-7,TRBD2,ASSLGIGGGYEQY
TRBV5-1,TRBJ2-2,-,ASYLGFTGELF
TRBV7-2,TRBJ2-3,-,ASSFHRGLGRTDTQY
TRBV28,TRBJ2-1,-,ASSSPSSSHSYNEQF
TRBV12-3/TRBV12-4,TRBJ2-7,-,ASSLGFDEQY
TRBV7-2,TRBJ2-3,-,ASSLGTPQADTQY
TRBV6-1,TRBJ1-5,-,ASSSWDRSNQPQH
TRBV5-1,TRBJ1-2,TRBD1,ASSLAFGQGVSGYT
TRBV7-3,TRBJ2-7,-,ASSSYVGYEQY
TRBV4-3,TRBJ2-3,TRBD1,ASSQDFRDSFTDTQY
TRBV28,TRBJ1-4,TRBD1,ASSPWDRSNEKLF
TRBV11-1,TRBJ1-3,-,ASSFGPWNTIY
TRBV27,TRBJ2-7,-,ASRLAGGGEQY
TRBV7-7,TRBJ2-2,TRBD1,ASSPTGGYTGELF
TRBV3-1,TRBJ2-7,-,ASSQDVSYEQY
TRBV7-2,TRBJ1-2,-,ASSTRQANGYT
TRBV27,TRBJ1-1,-,ASSYMAGEAF
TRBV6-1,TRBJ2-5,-,ASRPHRIQETQY
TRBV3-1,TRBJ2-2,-,ASSHRTPGELF
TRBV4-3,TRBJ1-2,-,ASSPYAGSYGYT
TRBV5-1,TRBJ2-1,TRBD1,ASSLGQGHLSSYNEQF
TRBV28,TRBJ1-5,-,ASSLRGEDNQPQH
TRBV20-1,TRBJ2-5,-,SASRAAQETQY
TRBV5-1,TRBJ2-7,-,ASSPGGGDEQY
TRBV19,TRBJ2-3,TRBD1,ASSPDRETDTQY
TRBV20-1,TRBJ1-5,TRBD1,SALGQRNNQPQH
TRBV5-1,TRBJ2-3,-,ASSSDLDTQY
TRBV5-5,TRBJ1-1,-,ASSLKVETEAF
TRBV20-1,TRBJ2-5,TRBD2,SARETGTRRETQY
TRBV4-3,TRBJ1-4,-,ASSQDQGLGEKLF
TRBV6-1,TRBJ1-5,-,ASSVTDYSNQPQH
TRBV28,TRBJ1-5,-,ASSIRLGYNQPQH
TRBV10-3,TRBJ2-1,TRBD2,ATKLAGVEQF
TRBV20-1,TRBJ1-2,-,SASVPVEVYGYT
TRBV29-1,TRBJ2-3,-,SSRPRTDTQY